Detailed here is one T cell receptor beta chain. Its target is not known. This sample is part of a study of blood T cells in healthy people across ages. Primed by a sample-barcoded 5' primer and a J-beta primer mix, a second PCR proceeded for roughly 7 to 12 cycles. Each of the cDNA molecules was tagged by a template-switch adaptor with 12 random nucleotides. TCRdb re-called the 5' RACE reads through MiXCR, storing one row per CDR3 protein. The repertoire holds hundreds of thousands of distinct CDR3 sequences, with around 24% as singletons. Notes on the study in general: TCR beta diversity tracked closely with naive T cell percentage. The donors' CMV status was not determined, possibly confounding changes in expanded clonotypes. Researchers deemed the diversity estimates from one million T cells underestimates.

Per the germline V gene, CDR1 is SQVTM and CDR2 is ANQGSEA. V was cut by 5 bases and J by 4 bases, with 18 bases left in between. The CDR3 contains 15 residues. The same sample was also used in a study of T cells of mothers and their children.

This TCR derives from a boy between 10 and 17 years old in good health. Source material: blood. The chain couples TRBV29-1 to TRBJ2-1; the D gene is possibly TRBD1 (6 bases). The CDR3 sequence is CSVLLGTPTYNEQFF. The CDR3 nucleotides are TGCAGCGTTCTACTTGGGACACCGACTTACAATGAGCAGTTCTTC.